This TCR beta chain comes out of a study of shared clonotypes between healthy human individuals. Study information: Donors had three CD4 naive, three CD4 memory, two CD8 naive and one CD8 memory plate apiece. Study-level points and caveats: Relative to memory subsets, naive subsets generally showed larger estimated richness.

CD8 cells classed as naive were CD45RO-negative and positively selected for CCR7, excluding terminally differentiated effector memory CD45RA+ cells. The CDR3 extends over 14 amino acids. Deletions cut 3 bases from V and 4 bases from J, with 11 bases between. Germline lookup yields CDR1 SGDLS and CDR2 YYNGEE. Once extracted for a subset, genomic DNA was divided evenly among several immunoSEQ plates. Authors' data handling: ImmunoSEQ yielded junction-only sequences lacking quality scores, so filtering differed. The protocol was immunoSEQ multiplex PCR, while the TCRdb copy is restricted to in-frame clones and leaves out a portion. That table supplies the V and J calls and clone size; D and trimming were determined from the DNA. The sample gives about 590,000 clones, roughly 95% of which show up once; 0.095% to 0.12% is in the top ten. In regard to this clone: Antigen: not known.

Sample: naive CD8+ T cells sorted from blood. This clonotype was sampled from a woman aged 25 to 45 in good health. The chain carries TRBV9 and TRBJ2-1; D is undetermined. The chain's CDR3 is CASSAPSGYNEQFF. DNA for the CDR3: TGTGCCAGCAGCGCGCCGAGTGGATACAATGAGCAGTTCTTC.